This record concerns one T cell receptor beta chain sequence. These data belong to a study of blood T cell repertoires in COVID-19. The trim removed 1 base at V and 2 bases at J, leaving 7 bases unmatched. Germline V gene sequence: CDR1 SSHAT, CDR2 FNYEAQ (reference sequence). The CDR3 is made up of 16 amino acids. Under the authors' procedure: Estimated nucleated cell counts came from reference gene primer amplification. Sequenced by immunoSEQ multiplex PCR; TCRdb stores in-frame clones only, minus some. V and J calls and clone size follow that table, whereas D and trimming were derived from the DNA. Among 50,000 to 60,000 clones, 83% were seen once, and the ten largest hold roughly a sixth.

The specimen sequenced was peripheral blood. This TCR derives from a middle-aged man with acute or convalescent COVID-19. The V gene is TRBV7-7, the J gene TRBJ2-5, with TRBD2 identical over 7 bases. This chain's CDR3 is CASSLGGRGLQETQYF. The CDR3 DNA follows: TGTGCCAGCAGCTTAGGCGGGAGAGGGCTGCAAGAGACCCAGTACTTC.